This section outlines one T cell receptor beta chain sequence together with its context. Its specificity is unknown. This record belongs to a study of PD-1 blockade in classical Hodgkin lymphoma. Overall study findings and caveats: In CD4+ cells, TCR diversity went up significantly by C4D1, but in CD8+ cells it did not. Healthy donors were reported to have higher baseline TCR diversity than newly diagnosed patients.

Every patient was affected by relapse after autologous stem cell transplantation, while exposure to brentuximab vedotin was not uniform. Patients had relapsed/refractory classical Hodgkin lymphoma with complete response, partial response or progressive disease as best response. Germline V gene sequence: CDR1 GTSNPN, CDR2 SVGIG (reference sequence). The CDR3 extends over 16 amino acids. V dropped 0 bases and J dropped 0 bases, with 12 bases sitting between them. Repertoires were generated with immunoSEQ multiplex PCR, while TCRdb's copy carries only in-frame clones and drops some. The sample gives under 95,000 clones, about nine tenths of which show up once; around 2.4% is in the top ten.

The origin of this receptor is a human donor with classical Hodgkin lymphoma. This chain joins TRBV30 and TRBJ1-5; D remains unclear. The material sequenced was peripheral blood mononuclear cells (PBMCs), taken before the second cycle of nivolumab. CDR3 bases: TGTGCCTGGAGTGTAGAGGGTATGGGTAGCAATCAGCCCCAGCATTTT. Translating gives CAWSVEGMGSNQPQHF. Full variable domain (missing parts from reference TRBV30 and TRBJ1-5): SQTIHQWPATLVQPVGSPLSLECTVEGTSNPNLYWYRQAAGRGLQLLFYSVGIGQISSEVPQNLSASRPQDRQFILSSKKLLLSDSGFYLCAWSVEGMGSNQPQHFGDGTRLSIL.